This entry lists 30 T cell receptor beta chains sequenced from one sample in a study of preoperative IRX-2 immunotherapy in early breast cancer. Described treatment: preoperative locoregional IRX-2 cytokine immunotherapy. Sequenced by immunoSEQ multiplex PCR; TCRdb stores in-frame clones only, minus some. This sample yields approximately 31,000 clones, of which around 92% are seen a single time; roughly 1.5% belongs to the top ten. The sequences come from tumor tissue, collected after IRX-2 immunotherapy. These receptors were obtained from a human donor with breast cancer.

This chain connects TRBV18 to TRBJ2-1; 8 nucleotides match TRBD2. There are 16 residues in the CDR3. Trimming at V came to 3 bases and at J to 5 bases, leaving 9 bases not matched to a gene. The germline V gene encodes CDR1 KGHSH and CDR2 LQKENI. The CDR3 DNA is TGTGCCAGCTCACCTGGCGGGGGGACACGAAACAATGAGCAGTTCTTC. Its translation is CASSPGGGTRNNEQFF.

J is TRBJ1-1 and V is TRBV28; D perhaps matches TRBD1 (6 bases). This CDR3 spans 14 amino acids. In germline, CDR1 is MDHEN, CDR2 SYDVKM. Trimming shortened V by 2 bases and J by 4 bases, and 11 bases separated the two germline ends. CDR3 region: CASSLRGAVTEAFF. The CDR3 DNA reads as TGTGCCAGCAGTTTACGGGGGGCAGTCACTGAAGCTTTCTTT.

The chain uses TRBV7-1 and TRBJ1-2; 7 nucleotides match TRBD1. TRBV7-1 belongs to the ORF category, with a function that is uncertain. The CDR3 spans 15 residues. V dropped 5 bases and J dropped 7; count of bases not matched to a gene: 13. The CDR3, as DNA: TGTGCCAGCAGCCAGGACAGGTCTTTCGCGGTTGGCTACACCTTC. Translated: CASSQDRSFAVGYTF.

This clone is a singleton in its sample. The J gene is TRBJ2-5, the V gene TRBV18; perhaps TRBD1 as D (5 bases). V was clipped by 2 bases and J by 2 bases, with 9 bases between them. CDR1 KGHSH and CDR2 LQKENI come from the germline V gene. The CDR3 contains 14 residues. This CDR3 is CASSPGSGQETQYF. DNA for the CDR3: TGTGCCAGCTCACCAGGGTCAGGGCAAGAGACCCAGTACTTC.

As DNA, the CDR3 is TGTGCCAGCAGCGCCCGGGAGGCCCACGAGCAGTACTTC. Translation gives CASSAREAHEQYF. This chain connects TRBV14 to TRBJ2-7, with 7 positions matching TRBD2. In germline, CDR1 is SGHDN, CDR2 FVKESK. The length of the CDR3 is 13 residues. Losses at the gene ends were 5 bases for V and 5 bases for J; bases not matched to a gene: 6.

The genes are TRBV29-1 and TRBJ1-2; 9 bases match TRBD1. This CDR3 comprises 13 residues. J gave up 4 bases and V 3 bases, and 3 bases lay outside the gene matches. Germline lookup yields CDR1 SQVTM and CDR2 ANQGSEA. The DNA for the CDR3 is TGCAGCGTTGAGGGACAGGGATTCTATGGCTACACCTTC. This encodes CSVEGQGFYGYTF. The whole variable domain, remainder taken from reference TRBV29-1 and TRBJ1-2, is SAVISQKPSRDICQRGTSLTIQCQVDSQVTMMFWYRQQPGQSLTLIATANQGSEATYESGFVIDKFPISRPNLTFSTLTVSNMSPEDSSIYLCSVEGQGFYGYTFGSGTRLTVV.

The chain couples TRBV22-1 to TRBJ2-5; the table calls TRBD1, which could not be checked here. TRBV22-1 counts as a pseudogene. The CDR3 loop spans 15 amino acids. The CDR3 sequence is CASSEPSRAQETQYF. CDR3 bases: TGTGCCAGCAGTGAACCAAGCAGGGCCCAAGAGACCCAGTACTTC.

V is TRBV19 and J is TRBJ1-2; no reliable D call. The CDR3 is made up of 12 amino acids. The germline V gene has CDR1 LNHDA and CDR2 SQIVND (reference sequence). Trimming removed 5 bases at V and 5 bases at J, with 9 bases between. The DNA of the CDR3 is TGTGCCAGTAGTCCTTTGTATTATGGCTACACCTTC. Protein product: CASSPLYYGYTF. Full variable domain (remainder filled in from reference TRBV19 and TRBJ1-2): DGGITQSPKYLFRKEGQNVTLSCEQNLNHDAMYWYRQDPGQGLRLIYYSQIVNDFQKGDIAEGYSVSREKKESFPLTVTSAQKNPTAFYLCASSPLYYGYTFGSGTRLTVV.

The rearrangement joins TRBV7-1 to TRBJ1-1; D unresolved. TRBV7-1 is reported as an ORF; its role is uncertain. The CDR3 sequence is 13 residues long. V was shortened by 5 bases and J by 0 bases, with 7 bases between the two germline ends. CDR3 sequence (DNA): TGTGCCAGCAGCCCCGGATTGAACACTGAAGCTTTCTTT. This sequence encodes CASSPGLNTEAFF.

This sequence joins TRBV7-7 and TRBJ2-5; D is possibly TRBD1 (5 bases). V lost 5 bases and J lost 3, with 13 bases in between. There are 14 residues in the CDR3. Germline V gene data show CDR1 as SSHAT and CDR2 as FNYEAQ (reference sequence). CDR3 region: CASSQAEGEETQYF. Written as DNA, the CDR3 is TGTGCCAGCAGCCAAGCTGAAGGGGAAGAGACCCAGTACTTC.

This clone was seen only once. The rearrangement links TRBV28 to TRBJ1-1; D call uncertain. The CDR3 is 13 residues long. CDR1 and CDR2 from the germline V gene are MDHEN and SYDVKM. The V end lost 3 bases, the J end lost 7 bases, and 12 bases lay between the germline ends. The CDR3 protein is CASSFGVINEAFF. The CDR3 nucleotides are TGTGCCAGCAGTTTCGGGGTTATTAATGAAGCTTTCTTT.

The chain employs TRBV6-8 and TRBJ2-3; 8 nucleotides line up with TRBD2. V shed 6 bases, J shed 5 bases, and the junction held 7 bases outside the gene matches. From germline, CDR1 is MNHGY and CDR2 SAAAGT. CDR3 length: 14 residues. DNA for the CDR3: TGTGCCAGCAGAACGGGGGGGTCGAGAGATACGCAGTATTTT. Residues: CASRTGGSRDTQYF.

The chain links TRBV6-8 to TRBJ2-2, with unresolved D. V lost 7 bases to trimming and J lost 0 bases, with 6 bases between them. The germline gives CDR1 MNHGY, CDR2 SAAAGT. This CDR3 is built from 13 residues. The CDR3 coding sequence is TGTGCCAGCACAGGATCGAACACCGGGGAGCTGTTTTTT. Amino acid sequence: CASTGSNTGELFF.

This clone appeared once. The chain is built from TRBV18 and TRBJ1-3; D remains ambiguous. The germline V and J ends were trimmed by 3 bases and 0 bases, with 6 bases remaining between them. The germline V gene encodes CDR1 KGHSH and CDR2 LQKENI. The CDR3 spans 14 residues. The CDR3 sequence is CASSPQSSGNTIYF. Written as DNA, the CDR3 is TGTGCCAGCTCACCCCAGAGCTCTGGAAACACCATATATTTT.

The CDR3 spells CAGAPRQGDIQYF. DNA of the CDR3: TGTGCCGGTGCCCCTCGACAGGGGGACATTCAGTACTTC. This chain connects TRBV19 to TRBJ2-4, with 9 nucleotides matching TRBD1. Losses at the gene ends were 11 bases for V and 8 bases for J; bases not matched to a gene: 10. From germline, CDR1 is LNHDA and CDR2 SQIVND (reference sequence). The CDR3 covers 13 residues.

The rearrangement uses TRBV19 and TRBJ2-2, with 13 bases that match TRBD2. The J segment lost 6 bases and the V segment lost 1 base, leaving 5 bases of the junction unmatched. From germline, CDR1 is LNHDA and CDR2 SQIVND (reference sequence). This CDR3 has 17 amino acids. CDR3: CASSIALAGGPSGELFF. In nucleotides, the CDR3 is TGTGCCAGTAGTATAGCACTAGCGGGGGGGCCATCCGGGGAGCTGTTTTTT.

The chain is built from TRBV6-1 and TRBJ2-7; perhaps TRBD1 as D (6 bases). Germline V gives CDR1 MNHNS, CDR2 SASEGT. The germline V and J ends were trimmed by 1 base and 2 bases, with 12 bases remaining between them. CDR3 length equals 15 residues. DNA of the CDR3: TGTGCCAGCAGTGAAGTTGGCAGGGGACCCTACGAGCAGTACTTC. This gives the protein CASSEVGRGPYEQYF.

The CDR3 DNA follows: TGTGCCAGCATACTGCGTCAGGGGGCAAAAGGGGGTGAAGCTTTCTTT. Amino acid sequence: CASILRQGAKGGEAFF. The rearrangement uses TRBV7-7 and TRBJ1-1; 8 nucleotides match TRBD1. Germline trimming cut 7 bases from V and 7 bases from J; bases unmatched to any gene: 17. Germline V gives CDR1 SSHAT, CDR2 FNYEAQ (reference sequence). This CDR3 contains 16 residues.

In DNA form, the CDR3 reads TGTGCCAGCAGCTCCGGGACAGGGCGTACCGGGGAGCTGTTTTTT. Protein product: CASSSGTGRTGELFF. V usage is TRBV11-3 and J usage is TRBJ2-2, with 9 bases aligning to TRBD1. Trimming took 4 bases from V and 5 from J; bases not matched to a gene: 5. CDR3 length: 15 amino acids. CDR1 SGHNT and CDR2 YENEEA come from the germline V gene.

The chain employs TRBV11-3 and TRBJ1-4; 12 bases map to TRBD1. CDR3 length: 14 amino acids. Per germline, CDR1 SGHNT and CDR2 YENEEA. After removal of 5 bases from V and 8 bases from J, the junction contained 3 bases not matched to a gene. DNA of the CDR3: TGTGCCAGCAGCCCCGGGACAGGGGGCGAAAAACTGTTTTTT. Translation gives CASSPGTGGEKLFF.

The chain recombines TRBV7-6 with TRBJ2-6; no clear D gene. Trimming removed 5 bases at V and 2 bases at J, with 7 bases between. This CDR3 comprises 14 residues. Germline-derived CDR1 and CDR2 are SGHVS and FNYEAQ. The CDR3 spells CASSPYTGANVLTF. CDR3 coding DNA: TGTGCCAGCAGCCCTTACACTGGGGCCAACGTCCTGACTTTC.

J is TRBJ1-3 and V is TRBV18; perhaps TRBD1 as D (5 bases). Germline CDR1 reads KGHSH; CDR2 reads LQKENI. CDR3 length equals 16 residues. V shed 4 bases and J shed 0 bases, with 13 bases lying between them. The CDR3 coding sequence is TGTGCCAGCTCACAGATTCAGGGAGACTCTGGAAACACCATATATTTT. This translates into CASSQIQGDSGNTIYF. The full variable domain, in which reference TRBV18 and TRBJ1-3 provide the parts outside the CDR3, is NAGVMQNPRHLVRRRGQEARLRCSPMKGHSHVYWYRQLPEEGLKFMVYLQKENIIDESGMPKERFSAEFPKEGPSILRIQQVVRGDSAAYFCASSQIQGDSGNTIYFGEGSWLTVV.

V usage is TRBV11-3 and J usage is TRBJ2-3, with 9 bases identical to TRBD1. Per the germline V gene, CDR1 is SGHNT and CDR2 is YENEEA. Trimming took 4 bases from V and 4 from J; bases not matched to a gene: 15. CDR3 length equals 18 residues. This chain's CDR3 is CASSSSPPGQGWPDTQYF. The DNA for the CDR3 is TGTGCCAGCAGCTCAAGCCCCCCGGGACAGGGCTGGCCAGATACGCAGTATTTT.

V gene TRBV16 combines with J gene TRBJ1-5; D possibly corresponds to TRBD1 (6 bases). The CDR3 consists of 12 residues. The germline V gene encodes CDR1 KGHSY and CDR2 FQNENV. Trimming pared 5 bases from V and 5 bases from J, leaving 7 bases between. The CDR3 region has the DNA TGTGCCAGCAGCTCAGGGGATCAGCCCCAGCATTTT. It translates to CASSSGDQPQHF.

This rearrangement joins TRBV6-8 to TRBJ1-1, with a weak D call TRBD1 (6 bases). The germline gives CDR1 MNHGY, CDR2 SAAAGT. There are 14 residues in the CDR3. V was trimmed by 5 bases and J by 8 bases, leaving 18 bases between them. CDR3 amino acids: CASSHQGSSREAFF. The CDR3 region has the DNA TGTGCCAGCAGTCACCAGGGGTCCTCCAGGGAAGCTTTCTTT.

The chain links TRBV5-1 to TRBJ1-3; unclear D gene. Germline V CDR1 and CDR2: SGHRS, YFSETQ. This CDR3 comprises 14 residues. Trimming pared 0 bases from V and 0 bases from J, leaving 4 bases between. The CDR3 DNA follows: TGCGCCAGCAGCTTGGGACCCTCTGGAAACACCATATATTTT. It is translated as CASSLGPSGNTIYF. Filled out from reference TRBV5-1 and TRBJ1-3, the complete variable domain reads KAGVTQTPRYLIKTRGQQVTLSCSPISGHRSVSWYQQTPGQGLQFLFEYFSETQRNKGNFPGRFSGRQFSNSRSEMNVSTLELGDSALYLCASSLGPSGNTIYFGEGSWLTVV.

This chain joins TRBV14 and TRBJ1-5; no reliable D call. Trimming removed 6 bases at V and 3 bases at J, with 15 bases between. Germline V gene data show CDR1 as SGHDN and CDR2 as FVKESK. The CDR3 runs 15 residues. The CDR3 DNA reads TGTGCCAGCAGTCCAGGTGGGAATCACAATCAGCCCCAGCATTTT. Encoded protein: CASSPGGNHNQPQHF.

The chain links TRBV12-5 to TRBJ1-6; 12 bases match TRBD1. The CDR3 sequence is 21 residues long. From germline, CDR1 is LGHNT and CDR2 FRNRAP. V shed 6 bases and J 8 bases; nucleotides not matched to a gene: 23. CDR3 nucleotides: TGTGCTAGTGGCATGGGACAGGGGGCGGCCCTGTCCGGTTTGAATGATTCACCCCTCCACTTT. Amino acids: CASGMGQGAALSGLNDSPLHF.

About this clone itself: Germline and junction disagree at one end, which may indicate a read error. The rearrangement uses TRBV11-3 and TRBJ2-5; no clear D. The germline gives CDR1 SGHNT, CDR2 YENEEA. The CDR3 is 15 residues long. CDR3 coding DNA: TGTGCTAGCAGCCTAAAGGGCGCGAATTGGGAGACCCAGTACTTC. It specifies CASSLKGANWETQYF.

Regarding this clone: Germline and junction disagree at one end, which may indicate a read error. The CDR3 is CAISPFPESSYGYTF. The DNA for the CDR3 is TGTGCCATCAGTCCATTTCCAGAGTCGAGCTATGGCTACACCTTC. This chain links TRBV6-8 with TRBJ1-2; D gene unclear. This CDR3 contains 15 residues. The germline gives CDR1 MNHGY, CDR2 SAAAGT.